The 21 T cell receptor beta chains given below trace back to one sample, sequenced in a study of blood T cell repertoires in COVID-19 (TCRdb year 2020). Libraries were prepared through the immunoSEQ multiplex PCR assay. As stored in TCRdb, this immuneACCESS dataset retains in-frame rearrangements with V and J assigned. A fraction of the clones does not appear; measured against another copy, unresolved V genes explain less than half of the discrepancy, and the remainder lacks a known reason. Recorded for this sample are 15,000 or so clones; 70% to 80% of them occurred a single time. Jointly, the top ten make up roughly 15% of the sample. The sequencing input was peripheral blood. Receptors originate from a man aged 55 to 70 with acute or convalescent COVID-19.

CDR3 nucleotides: TGTGCCAGCAGTTACTCCGTCCAGGGGGCTGCCGGTGGCTACACCTTC. This gives the protein CASSYSVQGAAGGYTF. The chain uses TRBV6-5 and TRBJ1-2, with 8 bases that match TRBD1. The junction had 10 bases not matched to a gene; V was cut back by 0 bases and J by 7 bases. The CDR3 extends over 16 amino acids. Germline V gene lookup returns CDR1 MNHEY and CDR2 SVGAGI.

The V and J genes are TRBV6-5 and TRBJ2-7, with TRBD2 as a possible D gene (6 bases). The V and J ends lost 6 bases and 4 bases respectively, with 10 bases between them. Per the germline V gene, CDR1 is MNHEY and CDR2 is SVGAGI. CDR3 length: 12 amino acids. The CDR3: CASRMGGYEQYF. The CDR3 DNA is TGTGCCAGCAGGATGGGAGGTTACGAGCAGTACTTC.

To note about this clone: No conserved phenylalanine or tryptophan is present at the end of the CDR3, so a read error is the likely explanation. The limits of the CDR3 on the DNA are not certain, so only TCRdb's listed CDR3 is given. The CDR3 loop reads CAWSRSGI. The chain is built from TRBV30 and TRBJ2-7; the table's TRBD1 call for D was not verified on the DNA. The CDR3 length is 8 residues, termini included. The germline V gene encodes CDR1 GTSNPN and CDR2 SVGIG (reference sequence).

This rearrangement joins TRBV11-2 to TRBJ1-1; TRBD1 aligns across 7 bases. CDR1 and CDR2 from the germline V gene are SGHAT and FQNNGV. The CDR3 is 16 amino acids. V trimming: 4 bases; J trimming: 0 bases; junction bases outside the gene matches: 8. The CDR3 spells CASSSARTGLNTEAFF. The CDR3 DNA follows: TGTGCCAGCAGCTCAGCCCGGACAGGTTTGAACACTGAAGCTTTCTTT.

The chain uses TRBV2 and TRBJ1-2, with a tentative D call TRBD1 (6 bases). This CDR3 comprises 10 residues. With 11 bases removed from V and 4 bases from J, the gap between germline ends came to 8 bases. Germline V gene data show CDR1 as SNHLY and CDR2 as FYNNEI. Here the CDR3 DNA reads TGTGCCTCAGGGGCCTATGGCTACACCTTC. This encodes CASGAYGYTF.

The chain carries TRBV27 and TRBJ2-7; the match to TRBD1 covers 9 bases. Trimming cost V 3 bases and J 1 base; bases outside gene matches: 1. Germline values: CDR1 MNHEY, CDR2 SMNVEV (reference sequence). This CDR3 contains 14 residues. The CDR3 region has the DNA TGTGCCAGCAGTTTCGGACAGGGGTCCTACGAGCAGTACTTC. Translation: CASSFGQGSYEQYF.

CDR3: CASVNIGQGAYNEQFF. The CDR3 region has the DNA TGTGCTAGTGTAAATATCGGACAGGGGGCCTACAATGAGCAGTTCTTC. The chain is built from TRBV12-5 and TRBJ2-1; 10 bases are shared with TRBD1. The trim removed 7 bases at V and 2 bases at J, leaving 8 bases unmatched. Germline CDR1 is LGHNT and CDR2 is FRNRAP. The CDR3 runs to 16 residues.

V usage is TRBV4-1 and J usage is TRBJ2-3, with 8 bases identical to TRBD2. Germline loops: CDR1 MGHRA, CDR2 YSYEKL. This CDR3 spans 16 amino acids. The V segment lost 5 bases and the J segment 4 bases; nucleotides outside the gene matches: 11. CDR3 amino acids: CASSLSSGGASDTQYF. The CDR3 region has the DNA TGCGCCAGCAGCTTAAGTTCGGGGGGGGCCTCAGATACGCAGTATTTT.

The chain couples TRBV12-5 to TRBJ1-4, with D tentatively TRBD1 (6 bases). Trimming left V 5 bases short and J 4 bases short, with 14 bases between. The CDR3 is 15 amino acids. The germline V gene has CDR1 LGHNT and CDR2 FRNRAP. The CDR3 DNA sequence: TGTGCTAGTGGTCCTGGGGCAGGGGATAATGAAAAACTGTTTTTT. Translated: CASGPGAGDNEKLFF.

V and J are TRBV27 and TRBJ2-1; weak D call: TRBD2 (5 bases). The CDR3 extends over 14 amino acids. The V gene's germline CDR1 is MNHEY and CDR2 SMNVEV (reference sequence). The V gene lost 1 base and the J gene lost 10 bases, with 14 bases spanning the gap. The CDR3 region is CASSLFASIQEQFF. The CDR3 region has the DNA TGTGCCAGCAGTTTATTTGCTAGCATACAGGAGCAGTTCTTC.

V and J are TRBV6-5 and TRBJ2-7; no clear D. CDR1 MNHEY and CDR2 SVGAGI come from the germline V gene. Trimming shortened V by 6 bases and J by 4 bases, and 7 bases separated the two germline ends. The CDR3 has 11 residues. The chain's CDR3 is CASSTEYEQYF. The DNA of the CDR3 is TGTGCCAGCAGCACAGAGTACGAGCAGTACTTC.

The chain couples TRBV27 to TRBJ1-5; TRBD1 matches 12 bases. Germline-derived CDR1 and CDR2 are MNHEY and SMNVEV (reference sequence). The CDR3 consists of 17 residues. The V gene end was trimmed by 4 bases and the J gene end by 7 bases; junction bases not matched to a gene: 11. The CDR3 sequence: CASSSTGTGGHGQPQHF. Here the CDR3 DNA reads TGTGCCAGCAGTTCGACCGGGACAGGGGGCCATGGCCAGCCCCAGCATTTT.

V is TRBV3-1 (or the pseudogene TRBV3-2) and J is TRBJ2-1; D remains ambiguous. The V gene's germline CDR1 is LGHDT and CDR2 YNNKEL (reference sequence). Deletions cut 2 bases from V and 5 bases from J, with 4 bases between. The CDR3 consists of 12 residues. The CDR3, as DNA: TGTGCCAGCAGCCAACTTAACAATGAGCAGTTCTTC. Translated: CASSQLNNEQFF.

This clone was observed a few times. The rearrangement uses TRBV20-1 and TRBJ1-1; D not certain. Germline V lookup: CDR1 DFQATT, CDR2 SNEGSKA (reference sequence). Trimming removed 5 bases from V and 8 bases from J, with 12 bases in between. CDR3 length: 11 residues. CDR3 sequence reads: CSAPTGIEAFF. The CDR3 coding sequence is TGCAGTGCTCCCACCGGGATAGAAGCTTTCTTT.

V and J are TRBV5-1 and TRBJ2-7; 8 bases line up with TRBD1. Germline CDR1 and CDR2: SGHRS and YFSETQ. V lost 9 bases, J lost 2 bases, and 7 bases stayed unmatched. The CDR3 covers 13 residues. In nucleotides, the CDR3 is TGCGCCACCGCGGGACAGGATACCTACGAGCAGTACTTC. Residues: CATAGQDTYEQYF.

There are a few counts of this clone. The V call is TRBV30, the J call TRBJ1-2, with 7 bases that match TRBD1. Trimming cost V 3 bases and J 4 bases; bases outside gene matches: 8. The CDR3 runs to 14 residues. Germline lookup yields CDR1 GTSNPN and CDR2 SVGIG (reference sequence). The CDR3 coding sequence is TGTGCCTGGAGGCGTCCGGGACAGTTCTATGGCTACACCTTC. Residues: CAWRRPGQFYGYTF.

V is TRBV9 and J is TRBJ2-1; the match to TRBD1 covers 7 bases. Losses at the gene ends were 2 bases for V and 0 bases for J; bases not matched to a gene: 2. The CDR3 loop spans 15 amino acids. Germline V CDR1 and CDR2: SGDLS, YYNGEE. The CDR3 DNA follows: TGTGCCAGCAGCGTCGGGACAGACTCCTACAATGAGCAGTTCTTC. Its protein is CASSVGTDSYNEQFF.

This clone was picked up a small number of times. The V and J genes are TRBV2 and TRBJ1-3; no clear D. The CDR3 extends over 13 amino acids. The germline V gene encodes CDR1 SNHLY and CDR2 FYNNEI. V was trimmed by 7 bases and J by 8 bases, leaving 15 bases between them. The CDR3 region is CASTPGAPDTIYF. The DNA of the CDR3 is TGTGCCAGCACCCCGGGTGCTCCGGACACCATATATTTT.

This clone was seen a few times. The chain uses TRBV21-1 and TRBJ1-1; the DNA was not used to check the table's D call, TRBD1. TRBV21-1 is marked as a pseudogene. The CDR3 consists of 19 residues. The CDR3 here is CASSKAAGPLGGLNTEAFF. CDR3 sequence (DNA): TGTGCCAGCAGCAAAGCGGCAGGACCTCTAGGGGGTCTGAACACTGAAGCTTTCTTT.

The chain carries TRBV7-6 and TRBJ2-7; 7 nucleotides agree with TRBD1. J lost 4 bases, V lost 2 bases, and 5 bases had no gene match. Germline loops: CDR1 SGHVS, CDR2 FNYEAQ. The CDR3 has 14 amino acids. CDR3 protein: CASSLSGTEYEQYF. CDR3 coding DNA: TGTGCCAGCAGCTTATCCGGGACAGAGTACGAGCAGTACTTC. Drawing the rest from reference TRBV7-6 and TRBJ2-7, the complete variable domain is GAGVSQSPRYKVTKRGQDVALRCDPISGHVSLYWYRQALGQGPEFLTYFNYEAQQDKSGLPNDRFSAERPEGSISTLTIQRTEQRDSAMYRCASSLSGTEYEQYFGPGTRLTVT.

V and J are TRBV20-1 and TRBJ1-2; TRBD1 is a possible D gene (5 bases). The CDR3 sequence is 11 residues long. Trimming left V 2 bases short and J 12 bases short, with 13 bases between. The germline V gene has CDR1 DFQATT and CDR2 SNEGSKA (reference sequence). The CDR3 reads CSARRERDHTF. In DNA, the CDR3 is TGCAGTGCTAGACGGGAGCGGGACCACACCTTC.